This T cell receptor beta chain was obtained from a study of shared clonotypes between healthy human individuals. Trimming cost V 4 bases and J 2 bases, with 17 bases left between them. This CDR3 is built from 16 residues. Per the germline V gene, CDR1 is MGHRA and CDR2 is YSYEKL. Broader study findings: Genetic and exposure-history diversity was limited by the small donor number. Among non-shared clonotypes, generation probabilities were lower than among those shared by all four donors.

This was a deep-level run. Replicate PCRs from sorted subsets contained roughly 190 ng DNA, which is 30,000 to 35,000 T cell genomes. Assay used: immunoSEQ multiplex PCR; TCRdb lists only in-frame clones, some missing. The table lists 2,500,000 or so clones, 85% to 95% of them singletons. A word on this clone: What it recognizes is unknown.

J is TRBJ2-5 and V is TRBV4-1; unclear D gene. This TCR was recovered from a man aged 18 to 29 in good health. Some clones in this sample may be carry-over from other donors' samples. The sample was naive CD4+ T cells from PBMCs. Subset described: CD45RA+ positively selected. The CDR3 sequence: CASSPKQIVVQETQYF. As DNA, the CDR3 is TGCGCCAGCAGCCCGAAGCAGATCGTCGTTCAAGAGACCCAGTACTTC.